One sample yielded the 15 T cell receptor beta chains listed below, sequenced in a study of shared clonotypes between healthy human individuals. Some clones are missing from TCRdb's copy, which holds only in-frame ones; the method was immunoSEQ multiplex PCR. The table has roughly 2.2 million clones, around 93% seen once. Sequenced material: naive CD4+ T cells from PBMCs. As to subset: CD45RA+ positively selected. Receptor source: a man in his late teens or twenties in good health. Some clones in this sample may be carry-over from other donors' samples.

The chain has TRBV27 and TRBJ1-2; 8 bases line up with TRBD1. CDR1 and CDR2 from the germline V gene are MNHEY and SMNVEV (reference sequence). The CDR3 is 14 amino acids. V gave up 4 bases and J gave up 4 bases; unmatched junction bases: 5. The CDR3 reads CASSSGQGFYGYTF. The CDR3 DNA follows: TGTGCCAGCAGTTCCGGACAGGGCTTCTATGGCTACACCTTC.

The rearrangement joins TRBV6-5 to TRBJ1-3; tentative D call: TRBD1 (5 bases). V was shortened by 5 bases and J by 0 bases, with 11 bases between the two germline ends. CDR3 length: 15 residues. Germline CDR1 MNHEY, CDR2 SVGAGI. The CDR3 sequence is CASSPLGPSGNTIYF. CDR3 bases: TGTGCCAGCAGTCCGTTGGGGCCCTCTGGAAACACCATATATTTT.

CDR3 DNA sequence: TGTGCCAGCAGCCCAACTAGCGTCCAAGAGACCCAGTACTTC. Translation gives CASSPTSVQETQYF. The chain joins TRBV5-4 to TRBJ2-5; 7 bases map to TRBD2. Per germline, CDR1 SGHNT and CDR2 YYREEE (reference sequence). The CDR3 covers 14 residues. V shed 4 bases, J shed 1 base, and the junction held 4 bases outside the gene matches. Supplemented by reference TRBV5-4 and TRBJ2-5, the full variable domain reads ETGVTQSPTHLIKTRGQQVTLRCSSQSGHNTVSWYQQALGQGPQFIFQYYREEENGRGNFPPRFSGLQFPNYSSELNVNALELDDSALYLCASSPTSVQETQYFGPGTRLLVL.

The chain is built from TRBV7-2 and TRBJ2-7; 7 bases are shared with TRBD1. This CDR3 has 15 amino acids. V shed 2 bases and J 5 bases; nucleotides not matched to a gene: 9. Germline V lookup: CDR1 SGHTA, CDR2 FQGNSA. The CDR3 loop reads CASSLRGGLGHEQYF. The CDR3 bases are TGTGCCAGCAGCTTACGAGGGGGCTTGGGACACGAGCAGTACTTC.

The chain carries TRBV2 and TRBJ1-1; D remains ambiguous. Per the germline V gene, CDR1 is SNHLY and CDR2 is FYNNEI. The CDR3 runs to 12 residues. The CDR3, as DNA: TGTGCTTCGAAGGGCCCCCGGGCCGAAGCTTTCTTT. It yields the protein CASKGPRAEAFF.

This chain connects TRBV7-2 to TRBJ2-1; D possibly corresponds to TRBD1 (5 bases). V lost 5 bases, J lost 6 bases, and 11 bases lay in between. The CDR3 has 13 residues. CDR1 is SGHTA and CDR2 is FQGNSA in the germline V gene. This CDR3 reads CASSKNRGNEQFF. As DNA, the CDR3 is TGTGCCAGCAGCAAAAATAGGGGCAATGAGCAGTTCTTC.

The chain links TRBV14 to TRBJ1-2; TRBD1 might be the D (5 bases). V lost 4 bases and J 6 bases, leaving 9 bases between the germline ends. The CDR3 has 12 amino acids. CDR1 and CDR2 (germline): SGHDN, FVKESK. The CDR3 DNA reads as TGTGCCAGCAGCCCCCACAGGAATGGCTACACCTTC. This codes for CASSPHRNGYTF. Filled out from reference TRBV14 and TRBJ1-2, the complete variable domain reads EAGVTQFPSHSVIEKGQTVTLRCDPISGHDNLYWYRRVMGKEIKFLLHFVKESKQDESGMPNNRFLAERTGGTYSTLKVQPAELEDSGVYFCASSPHRNGYTFGSGTRLTVV.

This chain uses TRBV28 with TRBJ1-3; D may be TRBD1 (5 bases). Per the germline V gene, CDR1 is MDHEN and CDR2 is SYDVKM. This CDR3 contains 16 residues. V lost 2 bases, J lost 4 bases, and 15 bases lay in between. The chain's CDR3 is CASSLGGNWGGNTIYF. The CDR3 bases are TGTGCCAGCAGTTTAGGGGGAAACTGGGGCGGAAACACCATATATTTT.

The chain recombines TRBV5-1 with TRBJ1-5; 7 bases match TRBD1. Germline trimming cut 1 base from V and 5 bases from J; bases unmatched to any gene: 6. There are 15 residues in the CDR3. Germline values: CDR1 SGHRS, CDR2 YFSETQ. The CDR3 here is CASSLRGGADQPQHF. The CDR3 DNA reads TGCGCCAGCAGCTTGCGAGGGGGCGCGGATCAGCCCCAGCATTTT.

The rearrangement joins TRBV4-2 to TRBJ2-1, with a possible D match to TRBD2 (5 bases). Germline lookup yields CDR1 LGHNA and CDR2 YNFKEQ. The CDR3 spans 15 residues. The ends were cut back, 1 base at V and 9 bases at J, with 16 bases in the middle. CDR3: CASSQVLGSAGEQFF. For the CDR3, the DNA is TGTGCCAGCAGCCAAGTACTAGGCTCGGCCGGTGAGCAGTTCTTC.

The chain uses TRBV6-1 and TRBJ2-5; weak D call: TRBD2 (6 bases). The germline V and J ends were trimmed by 4 bases and 4 bases, with 13 bases remaining between them. CDR1 MNHNS and CDR2 SASEGT come from the germline V gene. The CDR3 runs 14 residues. CDR3 DNA: TGTGCCAGCAGTGGCCCGGGAGCCCCAGAGACCCAGTACTTC. This sequence encodes CASSGPGAPETQYF.

The rearrangement links TRBV25-1 to TRBJ2-7, with D possibly TRBD1 on 5 matching bases. Germline lookup yields CDR1 MGHDK and CDR2 SYGVNS. The CDR3 totals 15 residues. Trimming left V 2 bases short and J 0 bases short, with 11 bases between. CDR3 bases: TGTGCCAGCAGTGAAACAGGAACCTTCTCCTACGAGCAGTACTTC. It codes for CASSETGTFSYEQYF.

The gene calls are TRBV2 and TRBJ2-2; D unclear. Germline loops: CDR1 SNHLY, CDR2 FYNNEI. CDR3 size: 15 residues. Trimming left V 6 bases short and J 6 bases short, with 17 bases between. CDR3 bases: TGTGCCAGCAGGCCCTTCGTGGCGGATGCCGGGGAGCTGTTTTTT. It encodes CASRPFVADAGELFF.

The J gene is TRBJ1-4, the V gene TRBV18; possible D gene TRBD1, 5 bases. Trimming cost V 4 bases and J 3 bases, with 18 bases left between them. The CDR3 loop spans 17 amino acids. Germline CDR1 is KGHSH and CDR2 is LQKENI. The CDR3 DNA sequence: TGTGCCAGCTCACGGACACTAGATATACGGGCTAATGAAAAACTGTTTTTT. This codes for CASSRTLDIRANEKLFF.

The V and J genes are TRBV6-5 and TRBJ2-5; TRBD2 agrees at 7 bases. Germline V gene sequence: CDR1 MNHEY, CDR2 SVGAGI. With 0 bases clipped from V and 5 bases from J, the junction kept 9 bases outside the gene matches. The CDR3 is 16 amino acids. CDR3 amino acids: CASSYSSSGLTETQYF. In DNA, the CDR3 is TGTGCCAGCAGTTACTCGTCTAGCGGACTAACGGAGACCCAGTACTTC.